The T cell receptor beta chain under discussion was sequenced for a study of vaccination and CD4 T cells after COVID-19. About this clonotype: Its antigen is as yet unknown.

Stated treatment: 10-day PBMC culture with coronavirus spike peptide pools or control peptides (ViraFEST assay). Alongside around 9.2 IU/ml IL-2 and approximately 9.8 ug/ml peptide pools, PBMCs were cultured at two million per well. Cultured CD4+ T cell DNA was sequenced using the Oncomine TCR Beta short-read assay. TCRdb re-called the PCR reads with MiXCR, one entry per CDR3 protein. The sample contains roughly 23,000 distinct CDR3 sequences, around 42% of which appear only once. Trimming cost V 5 bases and J 6 bases, with 13 bases left between them. Germline-derived CDR1 and CDR2 are MNHNS and SASEGT. The CDR3 has 13 residues. Whole-study findings and limits: It was found that, in convalescent patients, 304 of 307 vaccine-specific clones were spike mono-reactive. Post-vaccination reactive clonotypes (median roughly 35) did not differ significantly from post-infection (around 19).

The V and J genes are TRBV6-1 and TRBJ1-1; no clear D gene. The receptor was isolated from a human donor who received a COVID-19 vaccine. Sequencing was performed on CD4+ T cells from blood, cultured in vitro, taken before SARS-CoV-2 vaccination. CDR3: CASSPWAYPEAFF. CDR3 in DNA: TGTGCCAGCAGTCCCTGGGCCTACCCTGAAGCTTTCTTT.